These T cell receptor beta chains were read from a single sample in a study of Graves' ophthalmopathy and Graves' hyperthyroidism. Each CDR3 protein is one row after TCRdb ran MiXCR on the multiplex PCR reads. Of under 400,000 distinct CDR3 sequences detected, under 20% appear once; the ten largest clones hold around an eighth. The sequenced sample consisted of peripheral blood. Source of these receptors: an adult man with Graves' ophthalmopathy. Each CDR3 is given with its conserved first and last residue. The order of the fields is clone size, D gene, CDR3 length, V gene, J gene, CDR3 protein, CDR3 DNA. A D gene is named only where the DNA matches it firmly. Clone size, where shown, is once, few, many, or a class for clones that have expanded.

many	NA	14	TRBV4-1	TRBJ1-2	CASSQDPVGYGYTF	TGCGCCAGCAGCCAAGATCCCGTGGGCTATGGCTACACCTTC
NA	NA	15	TRBV27	TRBJ1-5	CASSLGRAGGQPQHF	TGTGCCAGCAGCCTGGGGAGGGCCGGTGGGCAGCCCCAGCATTTT
many	TRBD1	13	TRBV2	TRBJ2-5	CAATDRRHETQYF	TGTGCCGCAACGGACAGGCGTCACGAGACCCAGTACTTC
NA	NA	12	TRBV19	TRBJ1-1	CATRTANTEAFF	TGTGCCACCAGGACAGCCAACACTGAAGCTTTCTTT
many	NA	14	TRBV7-3	TRBJ2-7	CASSPQESSYEQYF	TGTGCCAGCAGCCCGCAAGAGAGCTCCTACGAGCAGTACTTC
many	NA	16	TRBV6-1	TRBJ2-5	CASSEVIGSGQETQYF	TGTGCCAGCAGTGAAGTAATAGGGTCGGGTCAAGAGACCCAGTACTTC
many	TRBD1	16	TRBV6-1	TRBJ1-5	CASSERPDRGTQPQHF	TGTGCCAGCAGTGAAAGGCCGGACAGGGGAACCCAGCCCCAGCATTTT
many	NA	14	TRBV6-2/TRBV6-3	TRBJ2-4	CASGRVLAKNIQYF	TGTGCCAGCGGCAGGGTGCTGGCCAAAAACATTCAGTACTTC
many	TRBD1	15	TRBV19	TRBJ1-1	CASSFDREGRTEAFF	TGTGCCAGTAGTTTCGACAGGGAAGGGCGCACTGAAGCTTTCTTT
many	NA	16	TRBV3-1	TRBJ2-7	CASSQEYQRVTYEQYF	TGTGCCAGCAGCCAAGAATATCAGCGGGTGACATACGAGCAGTACTTC
many	TRBD2	15	TRBV20-1	TRBJ2-7	CSAKIDGLGYSEQYF	TGCAGTGCCAAGATTGATGGACTAGGGTACAGCGAGCAGTACTTC
many	NA	13	TRBV27	TRBJ2-2	CASSRLNTGELFF	TGTGCCAGCAGTAGATTAAACACCGGGGAGCTGTTTTTT
many	NA	12	TRBV6-1	TRBJ1-2	CASSQRRGGYTF	TGTGCCAGCAGCCAAAGAAGAGGTGGCTACACCTTC
once	TRBD1	16	TRBV11-2	TRBJ1-1	CASSFVSGTGPKEAFF	TGTGCCAGCAGCTTTGTCTCCGGGACAGGGCCTAAGGAAGCTTTCTTT
many	TRBD1	13	TRBV11-2	TRBJ1-2	CASGGQGGYGYTF	TGTGCCAGCGGTGGACAGGGAGGGTATGGCTACACCTTC
many	TRBD1	12	TRBV3-1	TRBJ1-1	CASSSYRGGAFF	TGTGCCAGCAGCAGCTACAGGGGTGGAGCTTTCTTT
many	TRBD2	13	TRBV6-5	TRBJ2-1	CASSGRGLNEQFF	TGTGCCTCAAGCGGGAGGGGTCTCAATGAGCAGTTCTTC
many	TRBD2	15	TRBV9	TRBJ2-1	CASSLQTSGRYEQFF	TGTGCCAGCAGCCTACAGACTAGCGGGAGATACGAGCAGTTCTTC
many	TRBD1	16	TRBV6-2/TRBV6-3	TRBJ2-7	CASSKSFRDRDSEQYF	TGTGCCAGCAGTAAATCTTTCCGGGACAGGGATTCCGAGCAGTACTTC
many	NA	14	TRBV25-1	TRBJ1-2	CASSEAGRNYGYTF	TGTGCCAGCAGTGAAGCCGGGAGGAACTATGGCTACACCTTC
many	TRBD2	14	TRBV6-2/TRBV6-3	TRBJ2-7	CASTQSGGSYEQYF	TGTGCCAGCACCCAAAGCGGGGGCTCCTACGAGCAGTACTTC
NA	NA	13	TRBV12-3/TRBV12-4	TRBJ2-7	CASTTPSTYEQYF	TGTGCCAGCACGACCCCTAGCACTTACGAGCAGTACTTC
many	NA	11	TRBV30	TRBJ2-5	CAWRGQETQYF	TGTGCCTGGAGGGGGCAAGAGACCCAGTACTTC
few	TRBD2	15	TRBV5-1	TRBJ2-5	CASKFQREGHETQYF	TGCGCCAGCAAGTTCCAGCGGGAGGGCCACGAGACCCAGTACTTC
many	NA	15	TRBV10-3	TRBJ1-5	CAISESEFSNQPQHF	TGTGCCATCAGTGAGTCGGAGTTTAGCAATCAGCCCCAGCATTTT
many	TRBD1	13	TRBV20-1	TRBJ1-3	CSAYQGAGNTIYF	TGCAGTGCTTATCAGGGGGCAGGAAACACCATATATTTT
NA	TRBD2	17	TRBV20-1	TRBJ2-2	CSAAGGLAGANTGELFF	TGCAGTGCGGCCGGTGGACTAGCGGGAGCGAACACCGGGGAGCTGTTTTTT
many	NA	12	TRBV20-1	TRBJ2-7	CSAPRRDRGQYF	TGCAGTGCTCCTAGGAGGGATCGAGGGCAGTACTTC